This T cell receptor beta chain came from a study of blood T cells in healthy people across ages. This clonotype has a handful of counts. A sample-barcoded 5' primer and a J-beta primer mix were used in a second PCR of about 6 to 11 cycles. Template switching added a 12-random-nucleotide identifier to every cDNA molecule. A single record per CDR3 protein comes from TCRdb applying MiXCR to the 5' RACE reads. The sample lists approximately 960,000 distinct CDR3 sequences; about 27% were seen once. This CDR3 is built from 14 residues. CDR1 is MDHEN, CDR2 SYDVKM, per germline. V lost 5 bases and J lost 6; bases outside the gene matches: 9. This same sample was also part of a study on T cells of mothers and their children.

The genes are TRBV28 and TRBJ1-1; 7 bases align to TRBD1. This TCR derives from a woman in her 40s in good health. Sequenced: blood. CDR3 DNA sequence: TGTGCCAGCAGTCCACACAGACAGGGAGCTGAAGCTTTCTTT. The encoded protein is CASSPHRQGAEAFF. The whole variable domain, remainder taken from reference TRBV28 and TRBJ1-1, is DVKVTQSSRYLVKRTGEKVFLECVQDMDHENMFWYRQDPGLGLRLIYFSYDVKMKEKGDIPEGYSVSREKKERFSLILESASTNQTSMYLCASSPHRQGAEAFFGQGTRLTVV.